This T cell receptor (beta chain) is from a study of blood T cells in healthy people across ages. Study at large: Template switching captured about one barcoded beta molecule per two T cells.

Using a J-beta primer mix together with a sample-barcoded 5' primer, a second PCR was run for roughly 6 to 11 cycles. Every single cDNA molecule received a tag from a template-switch adaptor with 12 random nucleotides. MiXCR, applied by TCRdb to the 5' RACE reads, yields one record per CDR3 protein. This sample has 850,000 to 1,300,000 distinct CDR3 sequences, with roughly 45% found just once. As concerns this clonotype: Its matching antigen is unknown.

Trimming left V 5 bases short and J 1 base short, with 14 bases between. The germline gives CDR1 LGHDT, CDR2 YNNKEL (reference sequence). CDR3 size: 15 residues. Study-level points and caveats: The fall in TCR beta diversity per million T cells was roughly linear with age.

The source is a woman in her fifties or sixties in good health. The sample was blood. The chain combines TRBV3-1 with TRBJ1-1; no reliable D call. The DNA for the CDR3 is TGTGCCAGCAGCGCGACACTCACCCCGAACACTGAAGCTTTCTTT. Translation: CASSATLTPNTEAFF.